The table lists the clone carrying this T cell receptor (beta chain) with a count of one. Antigen specificity is unknown. The ends lost 8 bases at V and 2 bases at J; junction bases unmatched: 9. Germline-derived CDR1 and CDR2 are SNHLY and FYNNEI. The CDR3 is 14 residues long. Amplification used 60 Vbeta primers and 13 Jbeta primers. TCRdb's copy holds only in-frame clones and misses some; the assay was immunoSEQ multiplex PCR. The table shows around 86,000 clones, with around 79% occurring only once. This entry belongs to a study of cytomegalovirus exposure and HLA in healthy donors. About the study: One earlier analysis, a look at 180 million or so T cells, found 100 million to 130 million unique TCR beta sequences.

Findings and caveats of the study: With further analysis later on, most CMV-associated TCR beta chains appeared HLA-restricted. Using a false discovery rate of 0.05, a later analysis showed that 16,951 TCR beta sequences were associated with HLA alleles. Several of the most significant clusters appeared, in a later analysis, to be linked to common viral pathogens.

The J gene is TRBJ2-7, the V gene TRBV2, with 7 positions matching TRBD1. The TCR was taken from a female donor in good health and CMV-seronegative. Sequencing was done on a sample of PBMCs. CDR3 in amino acids: CASPLRDRAYEQYF. Written as DNA, the CDR3 is TGTGCCAGCCCACTCAGGGACAGAGCCTACGAGCAGTACTTC.